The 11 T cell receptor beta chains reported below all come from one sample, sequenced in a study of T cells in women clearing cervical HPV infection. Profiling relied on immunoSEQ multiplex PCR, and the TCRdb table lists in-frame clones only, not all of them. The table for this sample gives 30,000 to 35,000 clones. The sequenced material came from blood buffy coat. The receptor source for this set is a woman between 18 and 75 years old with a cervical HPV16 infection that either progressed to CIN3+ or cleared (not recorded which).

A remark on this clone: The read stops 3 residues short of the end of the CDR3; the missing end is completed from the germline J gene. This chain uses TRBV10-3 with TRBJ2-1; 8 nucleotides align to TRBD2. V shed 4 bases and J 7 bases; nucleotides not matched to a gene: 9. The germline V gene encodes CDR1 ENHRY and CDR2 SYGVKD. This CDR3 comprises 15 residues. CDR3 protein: CAISGVASGWNEQFF. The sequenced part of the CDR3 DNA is TGTGCCATCAGTGGAGTGGCTAGCGGGTGGAATGAG.

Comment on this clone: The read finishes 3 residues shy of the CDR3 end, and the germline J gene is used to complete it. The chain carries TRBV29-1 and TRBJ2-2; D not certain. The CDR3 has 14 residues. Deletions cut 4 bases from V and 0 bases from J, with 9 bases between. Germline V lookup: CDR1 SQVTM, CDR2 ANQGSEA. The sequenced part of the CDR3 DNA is TGCAGCGTTGTGTGGCACGCGAACACCGGGGAG. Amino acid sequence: CSVVWHANTGE. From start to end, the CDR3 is CSVVWHANTGELFF.

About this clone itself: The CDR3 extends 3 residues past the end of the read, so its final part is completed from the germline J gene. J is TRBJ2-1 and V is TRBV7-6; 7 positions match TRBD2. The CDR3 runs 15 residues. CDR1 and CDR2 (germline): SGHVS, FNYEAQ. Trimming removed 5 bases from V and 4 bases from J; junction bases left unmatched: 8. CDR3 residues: CASSTWAGEYNEQFF. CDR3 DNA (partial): TGTGCCAGCAGCACCTGGGCGGGAGAATACAATGAG.

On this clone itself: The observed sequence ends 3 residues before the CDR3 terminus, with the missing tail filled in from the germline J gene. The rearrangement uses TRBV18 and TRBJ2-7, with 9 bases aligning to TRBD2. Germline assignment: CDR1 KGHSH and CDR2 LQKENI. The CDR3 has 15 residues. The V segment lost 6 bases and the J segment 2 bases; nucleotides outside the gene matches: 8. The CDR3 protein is CASSPGTSLTYEQYF. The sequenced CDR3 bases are TGTGCCAGCTCGCCCGGGACTAGCCTCACCTACGAG.

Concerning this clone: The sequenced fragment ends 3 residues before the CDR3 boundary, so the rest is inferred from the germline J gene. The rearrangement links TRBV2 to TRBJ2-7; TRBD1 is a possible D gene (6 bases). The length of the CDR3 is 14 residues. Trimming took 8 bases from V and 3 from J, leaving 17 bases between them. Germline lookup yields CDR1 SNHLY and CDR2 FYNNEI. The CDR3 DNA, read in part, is TGTGCCAGCGGCCCTCGGGACACAGACTACGAG. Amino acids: CASGPRDTDYE. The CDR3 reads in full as CASGPRDTDYEQYF.

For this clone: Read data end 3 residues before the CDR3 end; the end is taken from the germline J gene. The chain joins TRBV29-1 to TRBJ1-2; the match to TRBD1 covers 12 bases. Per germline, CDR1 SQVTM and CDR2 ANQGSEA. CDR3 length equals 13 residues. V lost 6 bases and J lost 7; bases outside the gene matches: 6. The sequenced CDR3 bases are TGCAGCGTGGGGACAGGGGGCCGGGGTGGC. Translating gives CSVGTGGRGG. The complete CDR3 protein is CSVGTGGRGGYTF.

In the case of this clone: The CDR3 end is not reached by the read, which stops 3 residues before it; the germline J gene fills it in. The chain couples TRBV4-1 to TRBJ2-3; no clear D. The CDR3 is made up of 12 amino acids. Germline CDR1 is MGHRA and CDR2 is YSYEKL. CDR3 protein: CASSKLGVTQYF. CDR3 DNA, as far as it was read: TGCGCCAGCAGCAAGCTTGGTGTGACG.

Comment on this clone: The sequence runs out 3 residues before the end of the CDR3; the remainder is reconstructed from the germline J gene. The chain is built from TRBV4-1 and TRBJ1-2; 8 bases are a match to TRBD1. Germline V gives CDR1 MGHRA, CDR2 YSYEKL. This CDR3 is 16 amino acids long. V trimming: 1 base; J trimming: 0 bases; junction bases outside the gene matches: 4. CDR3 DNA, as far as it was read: TGCGCCAGCAGCCAAGGCGGACAGGGTACTAACTATGGC. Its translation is CASSQGGQGTNYG. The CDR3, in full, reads CASSQGGQGTNYGYTF.

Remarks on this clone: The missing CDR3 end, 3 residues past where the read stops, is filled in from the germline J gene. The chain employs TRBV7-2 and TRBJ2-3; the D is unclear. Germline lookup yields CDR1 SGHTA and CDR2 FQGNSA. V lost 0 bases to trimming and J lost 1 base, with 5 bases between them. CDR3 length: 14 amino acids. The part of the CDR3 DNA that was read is TGTGCCAGCAGCTTAGCCCCGGGCACAGATACG. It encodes CASSLAPGTDT. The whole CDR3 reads CASSLAPGTDTQYF. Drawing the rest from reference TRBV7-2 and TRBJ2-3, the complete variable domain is GAGVSQSPSNKVTEKGKDVELRCDPISGHTALYWYRQSLGQGLEFLIYFQGNSAPDKSGLPSDRFSAERTGGSVSTLTIQRTQQEDSAVYLCASSLAPGTDTQYFGPGTRLTVL.

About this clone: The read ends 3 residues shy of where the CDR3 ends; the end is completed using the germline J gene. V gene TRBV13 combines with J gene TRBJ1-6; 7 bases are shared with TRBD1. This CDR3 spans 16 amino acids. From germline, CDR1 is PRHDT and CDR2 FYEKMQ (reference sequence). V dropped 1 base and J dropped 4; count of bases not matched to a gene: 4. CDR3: CASSLVPGGYNSPLHF. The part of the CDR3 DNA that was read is TGTGCCAGCAGCTTAGTTCCAGGGGGGTATAATTCACCC.

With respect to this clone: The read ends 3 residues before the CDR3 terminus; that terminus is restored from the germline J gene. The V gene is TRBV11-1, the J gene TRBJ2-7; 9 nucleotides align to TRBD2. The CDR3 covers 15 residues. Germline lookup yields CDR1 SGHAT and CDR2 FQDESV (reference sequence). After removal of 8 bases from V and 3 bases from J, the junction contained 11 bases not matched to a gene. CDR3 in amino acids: CASPLRREGRYEQYF. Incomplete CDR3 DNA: TGTGCCAGCCCTTTGCGGCGGGAGGGCCGCTACGAG.